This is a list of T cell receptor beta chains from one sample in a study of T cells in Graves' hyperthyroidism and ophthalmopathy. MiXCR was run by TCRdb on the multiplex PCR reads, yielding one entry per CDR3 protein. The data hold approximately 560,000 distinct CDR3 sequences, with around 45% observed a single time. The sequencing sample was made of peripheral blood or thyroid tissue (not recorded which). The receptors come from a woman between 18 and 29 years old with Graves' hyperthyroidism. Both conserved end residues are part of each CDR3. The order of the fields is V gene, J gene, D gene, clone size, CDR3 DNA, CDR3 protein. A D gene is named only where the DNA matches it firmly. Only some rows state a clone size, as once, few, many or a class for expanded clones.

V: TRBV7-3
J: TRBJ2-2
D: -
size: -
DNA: TGTGCCAGCGGCTTTTGGGGATCCGGGGAGCTGTTTTTT
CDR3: CASGFWGSGELFF

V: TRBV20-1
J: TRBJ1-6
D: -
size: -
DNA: TGCAGTGCTAGACGGGGACGTAGCTCCTATAATTCACCCCTCCACTTT
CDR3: CSARRGRSSYNSPLHF

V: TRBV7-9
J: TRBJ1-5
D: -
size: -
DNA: TGTGCCAGCAGCTTTACCACGGACAGAAATCAGCCCCAGCATTTT
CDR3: CASSFTTDRNQPQHF

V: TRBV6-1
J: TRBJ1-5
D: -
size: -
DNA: TGTGCCAGCAGCCAAGGCGCTTTCGGACAGCCCCAGCATTTT
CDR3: CASSQGAFGQPQHF

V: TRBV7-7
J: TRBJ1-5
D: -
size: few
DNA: TGTGCTAGCAGCCAACGACAGGATAGCAATCAGCCCCAGCATTTT
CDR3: CASSQRQDSNQPQHF

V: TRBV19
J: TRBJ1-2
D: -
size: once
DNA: TGTGCCAGTAGTATTGGGGCTGGCTACACCTTC
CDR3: CASSIGAGYTF

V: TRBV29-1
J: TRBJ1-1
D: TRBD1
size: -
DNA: TGCAGCGAGGACAGGAACTCTGAAGCTTTCTTT
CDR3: CSEDRNSEAFF

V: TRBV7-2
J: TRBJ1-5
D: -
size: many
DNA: TGTGCCAGCAGCTTTATTGGTGCCAATCAGCCCCAGCATTTT
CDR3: CASSFIGANQPQHF

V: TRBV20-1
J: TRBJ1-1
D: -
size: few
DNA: TGCAGTGCTAGTGGGGGGGCCCTGAACACTGAAGCTTTCTTT
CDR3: CSASGGALNTEAFF

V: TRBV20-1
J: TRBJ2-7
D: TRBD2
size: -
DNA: TGCAGTGCTAGTCGGGGGGTAGCGGGAGAACGGGAGCAGTACTTC
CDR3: CSASRGVAGEREQYF

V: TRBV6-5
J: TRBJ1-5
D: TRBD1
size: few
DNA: TGCGCCAGCAGCCAAGATGTCACAGGGGGGGATCAGCCCCAGCATTTT
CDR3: CASSQDVTGGDQPQHF

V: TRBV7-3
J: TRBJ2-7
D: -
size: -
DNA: TGTGCCAGCAGCTTAAGTAGCGGTCCACTCTACGAGCAGTACTTC
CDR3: CASSLSSGPLYEQYF

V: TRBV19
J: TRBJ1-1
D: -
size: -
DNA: TGTGCCAGTAGTATGCAGGGGCAGAAGAACACTGAAGCTTTCTTT
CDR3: CASSMQGQKNTEAFF

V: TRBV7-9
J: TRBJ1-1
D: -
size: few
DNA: TGTGCCAGCAGCACGTCGGGGAACACTGAAGCTTTCTTT
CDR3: CASSTSGNTEAFF

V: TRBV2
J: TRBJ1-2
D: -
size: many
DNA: TGTGCCAGCAGGGGCCTGAAGAGTCCTTCATATGGCTACACCTTC
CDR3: CASRGLKSPSYGYTF

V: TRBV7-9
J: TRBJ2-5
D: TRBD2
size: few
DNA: TGTGCCAGCAGCTTAAAAGCGGGAGGGCCGGAGGAGACCCAGTACTTC
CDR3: CASSLKAGGPEETQYF

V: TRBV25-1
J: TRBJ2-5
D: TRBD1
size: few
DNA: TGTGCCAGCAGCGACCGAAGACAGGGGGCTGGGGAGACCCAGTACTTC
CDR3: CASSDRRQGAGETQYF

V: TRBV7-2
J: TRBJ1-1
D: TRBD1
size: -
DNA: TGTGCCAGCAGCTTTTCCGGGACAGGGGGCGGAGCTTTCTTT
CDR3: CASSFSGTGGGAFF

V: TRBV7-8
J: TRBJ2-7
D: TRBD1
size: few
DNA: TGTGCCAGCAGCTCCCCCCCGGGACAGACCTACGAGCAGTACTTC
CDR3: CASSSPPGQTYEQYF

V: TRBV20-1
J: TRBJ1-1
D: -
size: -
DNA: TGCAGTGCAGAGATATTCGGGGAGGGCGACACTGAAGCTTTCTTT
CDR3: CSAEIFGEGDTEAFF

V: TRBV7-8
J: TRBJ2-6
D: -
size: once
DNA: TGTGCCAGCAGCCGAGGACTACTACCCTCTGGGGCCAACGTCCTGACTTTC
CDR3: CASSRGLLPSGANVLTF